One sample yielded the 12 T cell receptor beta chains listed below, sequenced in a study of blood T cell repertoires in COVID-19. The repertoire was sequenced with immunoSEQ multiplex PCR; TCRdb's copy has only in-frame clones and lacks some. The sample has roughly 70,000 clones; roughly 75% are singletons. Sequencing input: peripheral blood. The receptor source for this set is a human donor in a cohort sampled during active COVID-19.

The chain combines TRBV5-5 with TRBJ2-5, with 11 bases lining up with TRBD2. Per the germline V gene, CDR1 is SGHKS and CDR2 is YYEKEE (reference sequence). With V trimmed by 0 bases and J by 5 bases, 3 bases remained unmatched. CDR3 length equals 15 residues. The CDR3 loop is CASSLAVAGGETQYF. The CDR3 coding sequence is TGTGCCAGCAGCTTGGCGGTAGCGGGAGGGGAGACCCAGTACTTC.

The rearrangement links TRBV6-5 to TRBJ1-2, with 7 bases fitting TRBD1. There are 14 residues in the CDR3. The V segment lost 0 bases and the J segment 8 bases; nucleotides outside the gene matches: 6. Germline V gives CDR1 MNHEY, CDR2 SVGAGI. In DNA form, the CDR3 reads TGTGCCAGCAGTTACTCTGGCAGGGGGAAAGGCTACACCTTC. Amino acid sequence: CASSYSGRGKGYTF.

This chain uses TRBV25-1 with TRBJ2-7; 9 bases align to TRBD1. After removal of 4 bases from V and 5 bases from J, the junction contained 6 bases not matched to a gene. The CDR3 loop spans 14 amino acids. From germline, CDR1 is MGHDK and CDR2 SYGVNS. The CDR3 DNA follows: TGTGCCAGCAGTGTCGGGACAGGGCAGAACGAGCAGTACTTC. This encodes CASSVGTGQNEQYF.

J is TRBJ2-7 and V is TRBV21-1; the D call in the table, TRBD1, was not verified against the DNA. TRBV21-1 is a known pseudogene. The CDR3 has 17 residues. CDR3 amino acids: CASSKTADRGPSYEQYF. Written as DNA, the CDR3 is TGTGCCAGCAGCAAGACTGCTGACAGGGGGCCTTCCTACGAGCAGTACTTC.

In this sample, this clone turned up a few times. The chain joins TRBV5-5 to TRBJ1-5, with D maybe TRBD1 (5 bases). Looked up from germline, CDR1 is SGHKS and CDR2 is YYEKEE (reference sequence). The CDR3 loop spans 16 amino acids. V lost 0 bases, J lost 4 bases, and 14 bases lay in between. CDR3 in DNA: TGTGCCAGCAGCTTGGAACTGCGGACATCTAATCAGCCCCAGCATTTT. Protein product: CASSLELRTSNQPQHF.

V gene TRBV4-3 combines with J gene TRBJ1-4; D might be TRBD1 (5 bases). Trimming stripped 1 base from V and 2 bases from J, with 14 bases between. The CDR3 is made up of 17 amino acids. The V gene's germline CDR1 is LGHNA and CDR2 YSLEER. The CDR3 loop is CASSQAGLGLTNEKLFF. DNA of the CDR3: TGCGCCAGCAGCCAAGCCGGGTTGGGGCTTACTAATGAAAAACTGTTTTTT.

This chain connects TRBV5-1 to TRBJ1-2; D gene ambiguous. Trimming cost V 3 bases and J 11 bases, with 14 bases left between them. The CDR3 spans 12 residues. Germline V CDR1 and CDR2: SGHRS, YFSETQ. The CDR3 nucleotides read TGCGCCAGCAGCTCGACCTTCGGGGAGTACACCTTC. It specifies CASSSTFGEYTF.

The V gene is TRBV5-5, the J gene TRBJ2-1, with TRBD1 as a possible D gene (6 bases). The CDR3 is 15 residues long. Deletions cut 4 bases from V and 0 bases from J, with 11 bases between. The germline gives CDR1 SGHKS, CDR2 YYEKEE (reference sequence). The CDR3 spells CASSKGESSYNEQFF. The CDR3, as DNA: TGTGCCAGCAGCAAGGGGGAGAGCTCCTACAATGAGCAGTTCTTC.

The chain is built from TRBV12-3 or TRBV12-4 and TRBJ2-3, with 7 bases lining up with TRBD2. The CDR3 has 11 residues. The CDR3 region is CSSGRTDTQYF. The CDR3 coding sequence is TGTTCTTCCGGGAGGACAGATACGCAGTATTTT.

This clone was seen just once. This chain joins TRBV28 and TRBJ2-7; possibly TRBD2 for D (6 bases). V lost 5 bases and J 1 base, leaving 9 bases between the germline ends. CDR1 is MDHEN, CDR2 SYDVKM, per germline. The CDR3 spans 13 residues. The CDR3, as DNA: TGTGCCAGCAGTGGAGCGGGTTCCTACGAGCAGTACTTC. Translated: CASSGAGSYEQYF.

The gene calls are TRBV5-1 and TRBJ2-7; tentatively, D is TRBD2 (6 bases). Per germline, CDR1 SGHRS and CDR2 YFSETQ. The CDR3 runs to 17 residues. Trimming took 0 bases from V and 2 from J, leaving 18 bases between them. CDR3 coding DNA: TGCGCCAGCAGCTTGGAGGTCGGCGGGGTACCTCCCTACGAGCAGTACTTC. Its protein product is CASSLEVGGVPPYEQYF.

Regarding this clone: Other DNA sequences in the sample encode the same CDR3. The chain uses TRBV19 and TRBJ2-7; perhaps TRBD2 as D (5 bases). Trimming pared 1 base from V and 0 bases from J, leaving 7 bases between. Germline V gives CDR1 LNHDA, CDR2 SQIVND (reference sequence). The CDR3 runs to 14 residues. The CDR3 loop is CASSIVLASYEQYF. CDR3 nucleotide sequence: TGTGCCAGTAGTATAGTGCTAGCCTCCTACGAGCAGTACTTC.